Detailed here is one T cell receptor (beta chain). Its antigen remains unidentified. These data are taken from a study of OX40 agonist ivuxolimab in advanced cancers. Overall study: Patients undergoing dose escalation presented with hepatocellular carcinoma, melanoma, renal cell or head and neck cancer. Study outcomes and limitations: By week 6 at 0.1 to 3.0 mg/kg, blood CD4+ and CD8+ T cells had expanded clonally. On average, a greater number of expanded clones characterised CD8+ T cells relative to CD4+.

The method was immunoSEQ multiplex PCR; TCRdb's version includes in-frame clones alone and lacks a portion of them. The data show 25,000 to 30,000 clones, about four fifths seen once. This CDR3 contains 13 residues. V lost 7 bases to trimming and J lost 8 bases, with 14 bases between them. Looked up from germline, CDR1 is SNHLY and CDR2 is FYNNEI. The starting material was CD4+ or CD8+ T cells sorted from blood, obtained in a trial of the OX40 agonist ivuxolimab. The receptor was isolated from an adult with an advanced solid tumor such as melanoma, head and neck, liver or kidney cancer. The chain couples TRBV2 to TRBJ1-4, with D uncertain. DNA of the CDR3: TGTGCCAGCAACGGGGTGCCGGGGGAAAAACTGTTTTTT. Translated: CASNGVPGEKLFF.